A single sample is the source of the 30 T cell receptor beta chains below, sequenced in a study of human T cells and chemical hapten exposure. Time point meaning: patch test 1, 2 weeks after DPC sensitization. Treatment denoted: therapeutic diphenylcyclopropenone sensitization with weekly scalp DPC. TCRdb recomputed calls from the RACE reads with MiXCR, one row per CDR3 protein. The sample yields more than 65,000 distinct CDR3 sequences, 7% to 8% seen once. The source material was whole blood, sampled in connection with sensitization to the hapten diphenylcyclopropenone (DPC). The source is a woman younger than 45 with alopecia areata. Some clones in this sample may be carry-over from other donors' samples.

This chain uses TRBV15 with TRBJ2-1, with a tentative D call TRBD2 (6 bases). This CDR3 spans 16 amino acids. Germline V gene data show CDR1 as LNHNV and CDR2 as YYDKDF (reference sequence). V was cut by 6 bases and J by 0 bases, with 15 bases left in between. The CDR3 region is CATRGVGLGSYNEQFF. CDR3 nucleotides: TGTGCCACCAGGGGTGTGGGACTCGGCTCCTACAATGAGCAGTTCTTC. Drawing the rest from reference TRBV15 and TRBJ2-1, the complete variable domain is DAMVIQNPRYQVTQFGKPVTLSCSQTLNHNVMYWYQQKSSQAPKLLFHYYDKDFNNEADTPDNFQSRRPNTSFCFLDIRSPGLGDTAMYLCATRGVGLGSYNEQFFGPGTRLTVL.

The gene calls are TRBV6-1 and TRBJ2-7; D remains unclear. CDR1 and CDR2 from the germline V gene are MNHNS and SASEGT. The CDR3 runs 14 residues. V shed 6 bases and J shed 3 bases, with 15 bases lying between them. The CDR3 is CASSLTGGVYEQYF. CDR3 DNA: TGTGCCAGCAGCCTCACCGGTGGGGTCTACGAGCAGTACTTC.

This clonotype was found many times. The gene calls are TRBV20-1 and TRBJ2-7; 8 bases align to TRBD2. With V trimmed by 6 bases and J by 9 bases, 13 bases remained unmatched. The CDR3 loop spans 13 amino acids. The germline CDR1 and CDR2 sequences are DFQATT and SNEGSKA (reference sequence). CDR3: CSAEAREGQGQYF. In DNA form, the CDR3 reads TGCAGTGCAGAGGCTCGGGAGGGACAAGGGCAGTACTTC.

In this sample, this clonotype turned up many times. The J gene is TRBJ2-1, the V gene TRBV24-1, with D unclear. The CDR3 is 14 residues long. Trimming removed 4 bases from V and 2 bases from J, with 8 bases in between. The germline V gene has CDR1 KGHDR and CDR2 SFDVKD. CDR3 amino acids: CATSDRYTYNEQFF. The CDR3 coding sequence is TGTGCCACCAGTGACCGATACACCTACAATGAGCAGTTCTTC.

This clonotype was observed at least ten times. The V call is TRBV9, the J call TRBJ1-6, with 8 bases fitting TRBD1. In germline, CDR1 is SGDLS, CDR2 YYNGEE. With V trimmed by 7 bases and J by 6 bases, 3 bases remained unmatched. This CDR3 spans 13 amino acids. As DNA, the CDR3 is TGTGCCAGCTCCGACAGGGGTAATTCACCCCTCCACTTT. Its protein product is CASSDRGNSPLHF.

This clonotype was detected ten times or more. J is TRBJ2-7 and V is TRBV3-1; 12 bases fit TRBD1. This CDR3 contains 13 residues. J lost 9 bases, V lost 6 bases, and 6 bases had no gene match. The germline V gene has CDR1 LGHDT and CDR2 YNNKEL (reference sequence). Written as DNA, the CDR3 is TGTGCCAGCAGGGGGACAGGGGGCTGGGTGCAGTACTTC. It translates to CASRGTGGWVQYF.

This clonotype was counted at least ten times. The chain couples TRBV7-9 to TRBJ1-1; D remains unclear. V lost 1 base to trimming and J lost 8 bases, with 8 bases between them. This CDR3 spans 12 amino acids. CDR1 is SEHNR and CDR2 is FQNEAQ in the germline V gene (reference sequence). The CDR3 reads CASSLDRVEAFF. The CDR3 DNA reads as TGTGCCAGCAGCTTAGACCGGGTCGAAGCTTTCTTT.

DNA of the CDR3: TGCGCCAGCAGCTTGGCCATGGCTAGCGGGGGCACAGATACGCAGTATTTT. Translated, it gives CASSLAMASGGTDTQYF. This chain uses TRBV5-1 with TRBJ2-3; 9 bases line up with TRBD2. CDR3 length: 17 residues. The trim removed 0 bases at V and 1 base at J, leaving 6 bases unmatched. The germline CDR1 and CDR2 sequences are SGHRS and YFSETQ.

This clonotype was recorded at least ten times. The rearrangement uses TRBV11-3 and TRBJ2-3; the D gene is possibly TRBD1 (5 bases). Germline values: CDR1 SGHNT, CDR2 YENEEA. V was cut by 6 bases and J by 3 bases, with 10 bases left in between. This CDR3 has 13 amino acids. CDR3 nucleotides: TGTGCCAGCAGAGACGACAGTACAGATACGCAGTATTTT. It encodes CASRDDSTDTQYF.

The sample holds a few counts of this clonotype. The gene calls are TRBV18 and TRBJ1-4; D is perhaps TRBD1 (5 bases). The CDR3 sequence is 15 residues long. Germline-derived CDR1 and CDR2 are KGHSH and LQKENI. Trimming shortened V by 1 base and J by 5 bases, and 11 bases separated the two germline ends. Here the CDR3 DNA reads TGTGCCAGCTCACCACTCAGGGAAACCAATGAAAAACTGTTTTTT. Translating it yields CASSPLRETNEKLFF.

The table lists this clonotype with many counts. The V and J genes are TRBV27 and TRBJ2-5, with 8 bases identical to TRBD2. Germline CDR1 and CDR2: MNHEY and SMNVEV (reference sequence). The CDR3 is 14 amino acids. The J segment lost 5 bases and the V segment lost 2 bases, leaving 4 bases of the junction unmatched. CDR3 region: CASSLGGGRETQYF. The CDR3 nucleotides read TGTGCCAGCAGTTTAGGCGGGGGGAGGGAGACCCAGTACTTC.

This clonotype was seen many times. V usage is TRBV10-3 and J usage is TRBJ2-3, with D possibly being TRBD2 (6 bases). The V gene lost 4 bases and the J gene lost 8 bases, with 25 bases spanning the gap. Germline V lookup: CDR1 ENHRY, CDR2 SYGVKD. This CDR3 has 17 amino acids. The DNA for the CDR3 is TGTGCCATCAGTGCTGGTAGCGGTGCCGCCGGGCTTGCTACGCAGTATTTT. Translating gives CAISAGSGAAGLATQYF.

This clonotype was seen repeatedly, ten times or more. The junction shows a germline mismatch at one end, possibly a read error. The chain carries TRBV12-5 and TRBJ1-1; 7 bases fit TRBD1. This CDR3 has 16 amino acids. CDR1 is LGHNT, CDR2 FRNRAP, per germline. The CDR3 here is CASALTGQTLNTEAFF. The CDR3, as DNA: TGTGCTAGTGCTTTGACGGGACAGACCCTGAACACTGAAGCTTTCTTT.

DNA of the CDR3: TGTGCCAGCAGTTACTCCGGGACTAGCAACATTCAGTACTTC. Translation gives CASSYSGTSNIQYF. The chain links TRBV6-2 or TRBV6-3 to TRBJ2-4, with 9 nucleotides matching TRBD2. V trimming: 0 bases; J trimming: 7 bases; junction bases outside the gene matches: 1. The germline V gene has CDR1 MNHEY and CDR2 SVGEGT. The CDR3 has 14 residues.

Many counts were recorded for this clonotype. The chain joins TRBV6-5 to TRBJ2-3, with D perhaps TRBD2 (6 bases). This CDR3 has 16 residues. The V end lost 3 bases, the J end lost 8 bases, and 21 bases lay between the germline ends. Germline assignment: CDR1 MNHEY and CDR2 SVGAGI. The CDR3 DNA is TGTGCCAGCAGTTATGATTGGGGCTCGGGGGTTGTTACGCAGTATTTT. Protein: CASSYDWGSGVVTQYF.

Many counts were recorded for this clonotype. The chain carries TRBV7-8 and TRBJ1-1; 8 nucleotides match TRBD1. In germline, CDR1 is SGHVS, CDR2 FQNEAQ. V was pared by 8 bases and J by 5 bases, with 7 bases of the junction left unmatched. The CDR3 is 13 amino acids. The CDR3 DNA sequence: TGTGCCAGCCTCAGGGGGCAGGGGACTGAAGCTTTCTTT. Its translation is CASLRGQGTEAFF.

The V gene is TRBV29-1, the J gene TRBJ1-1; D remains ambiguous. The V end was cut by 6 bases, the J end by 4 bases, with 6 bases between. Germline loops: CDR1 SQVTM, CDR2 ANQGSEA. The CDR3 extends over 10 amino acids. The CDR3 region has the DNA TGCAGCGTATGGAGCACTGAAGCTTTCTTT. Amino acids: CSVWSTEAFF.

The rearrangement uses TRBV6-1 and TRBJ1-1; no firm D call. The CDR3 has 13 amino acids. Germline V gives CDR1 MNHNS, CDR2 SASEGT. Trimming left V 7 bases short and J 0 bases short, with 9 bases between. The chain's CDR3 is CASKAVLNTEAFF. Here the CDR3 DNA reads TGTGCCAGCAAGGCGGTTCTGAACACTGAAGCTTTCTTT.

By share of the sample, this clonotype is medium-sized. This rearrangement joins TRBV24-1 to TRBJ2-2; possibly TRBD1 for D (6 bases). The V gene lost 9 bases and the J gene lost 1 base, with 11 bases spanning the gap. The CDR3 sequence is 14 residues long. Germline V gives CDR1 KGHDR, CDR2 SFDVKD. As DNA, the CDR3 is TGTGCCACCGCCCCGGACAGGAACACCGGGGAGCTGTTTTTT. Translation gives CATAPDRNTGELFF.

J is TRBJ1-3 and V is TRBV20-1; no firm D call. The length of the CDR3 is 18 residues. Deletions cut 3 bases from V and 0 bases from J, with 21 bases between. The germline gives CDR1 DFQATT, CDR2 SNEGSKA (reference sequence). The CDR3, as DNA: TGCAGTGCTAGGGGGAGGCACCTTTTAAGCTCCTCTGGAAACACCATATATTTT. Translating it yields CSARGRHLLSSSGNTIYF.

The table lists this clonotype with many counts. The CDR3 sequence: CASSHNRGALDEQFF. In nucleotides, the CDR3 is TGTGCCAGCAGCCATAACAGGGGGGCCCTCGATGAGCAGTTCTTC. The V and J genes are TRBV14 and TRBJ2-1; 8 bases map to TRBD1. This CDR3 is built from 15 residues. J was trimmed by 8 bases and V by 3 bases; bases with no gene match: 9. Per germline, CDR1 SGHDN and CDR2 FVKESK.

This clonotype was detected many times. This chain links TRBV10-2 with TRBJ1-1; 7 bases are shared with TRBD1. Trimming took 4 bases from V and 1 from J; bases not matched to a gene: 9. The CDR3 has 16 amino acids. Germline V CDR1 and CDR2: WSHSY, SAAADI. This chain's CDR3 is CASSVSSRQGNTEAFF. CDR3 coding DNA: TGCGCCAGCAGTGTATCATCAAGACAGGGGAACACTGAAGCTTTCTTT.

This clonotype was seen at least ten times. V and J are TRBV7-8 and TRBJ1-3; the D is unclear. The CDR3 sequence is 14 residues long. With 4 bases removed from V and 0 bases from J, the gap between germline ends came to 7 bases. Per the germline V gene, CDR1 is SGHVS and CDR2 is FQNEAQ. The CDR3 DNA reads as TGTGCCAGCAGCTCCCGTGACTCTGGAAACACCATATATTTT. Translated: CASSSRDSGNTIYF.

A few counts support this clonotype. The V gene is TRBV7-2, the J gene TRBJ2-1, with 12 bases fitting TRBD2. CDR1 is SGHTA, CDR2 FQGNSA, per germline. V lost 2 bases, J lost 2 bases, and 7 bases stayed unmatched. This CDR3 is built from 18 residues. CDR3 nucleotides: TGTGCCAGCAGCTTATCTGCTAGCGGGGGGGCTGCCTACAATGAGCAGTTCTTC. Its translation is CASSLSASGGAAYNEQFF. Full variable domain (outside the CDR3, taken from reference TRBV7-2 and TRBJ2-1): GAGVSQSPSNKVTEKGKDVELRCDPISGHTALYWYRQSLGQGLEFLIYFQGNSAPDKSGLPSDRFSAERTGGSVSTLTIQRTQQEDSAVYLCASSLSASGGAAYNEQFFGPGTRLTVL.

This clonotype was counted a few times. This chain's CDR3 is CSVEARHWGYGYTF. The CDR3 DNA reads as TGCAGCGTTGAGGCCAGGCATTGGGGCTATGGCTACACCTTC. The rearrangement uses TRBV29-1 and TRBJ1-2; D uncertain. Germline V lookup: CDR1 SQVTM, CDR2 ANQGSEA. The V gene lost 3 bases and the J gene lost 4 bases, with 15 bases spanning the gap. The CDR3 length is 14 residues.

This clonotype appeared many times. The chain carries TRBV7-2 and TRBJ1-1; D not certain. V gave up 3 bases and J gave up 6 bases, with 11 bases separating them. This CDR3 has 13 amino acids. The germline V gene encodes CDR1 SGHTA and CDR2 FQGNSA. CDR3 region: CASSFTAVAEAFF. The CDR3 coding sequence is TGTGCCAGCAGCTTCACGGCGGTTGCTGAAGCTTTCTTT.

V gene TRBV20-1 combines with J gene TRBJ1-5, with D perhaps matching TRBD1 (5 bases). Germline CDR1 is DFQATT and CDR2 is SNEGSKA (reference sequence). There are 15 residues in the CDR3. Trimming stripped 5 bases from V and 2 bases from J, with 16 bases between. DNA of the CDR3: TGCAGTGCTTACCAGGGAAGCGGCCGCAATCAGCCCCAGCATTTT. As protein: CSAYQGSGRNQPQHF.

This clonotype was counted many times. The chain has TRBV18 and TRBJ1-1; D is unresolved. V was cut by 3 bases and J by 0 bases, with 11 bases left in between. CDR1 is KGHSH and CDR2 is LQKENI in the germline V gene. This CDR3 comprises 15 residues. The DNA for the CDR3 is TGTGCCAGCTCACCTCCTCCTACTGTGAACACTGAAGCTTTCTTT. It codes for CASSPPPTVNTEAFF.

This clonotype was observed many times. V gene TRBV29-1 combines with J gene TRBJ2-2; 11 bases are shared with TRBD1. The CDR3 loop spans 15 amino acids. Germline CDR1 is SQVTM and CDR2 is ANQGSEA. V trimming: 6 bases; J trimming: 4 bases; junction bases outside the gene matches: 7. The CDR3 region has the DNA TGCAGCGTCACCGGGACAGGGGGAGGCACCGGGGAGCTGTTTTTT. Translation gives CSVTGTGGGTGELFF.

This chain links TRBV27 with TRBJ2-6; 8 bases are shared with TRBD1. Germline loops: CDR1 MNHEY, CDR2 SMNVEV (reference sequence). CDR3 size: 17 residues. Trimming took 6 bases from V and 1 from J; bases not matched to a gene: 8. CDR3 region: CASRSGGARSGANVLTF. DNA of the CDR3: TGTGCCAGCAGATCAGGGGGCGCAAGGTCTGGGGCCAACGTCCTGACTTTC.